These T cell receptor beta chains were read from a single sample in a study of blood T cell repertoires in COVID-19. The assay was immunoSEQ multiplex PCR, and TCRdb's table has in-frame clones only and misses some. The top ten clones hold about 1.5% of a sample with 350,000 to 450,000 clones, 88% of them seen once. Sequencing was performed on PBMCs or T cells enriched from blood (not recorded which). The source of these receptors is a woman aged 18-29 years who had been exposed to COVID-19. CDR3s include the opening cysteine and the closing phenylalanine or tryptophan. D genes are given only for firm matches. Clone sizes are given selectively: once, few, many, or a class where the clone is expanded.

CDR3aa,CDR3nt,d_gene,len,abundance,v_gene,j_gene
CASSPHPGLANEQYF,TGTGCCAGCAGCCCTCACCCCGGACTAGCAAATGAGCAGTACTTC,TRBD2,15,-,TRBV9,TRBJ2-7
CASSLETGPNTIYF,TGTGCCAGCAGCTTAGAAACAGGGCCAAACACCATATATTTT,-,14,-,TRBV7-9,TRBJ1-3
CASSSGGNNEKLFF,TGTGCCAGCAGTTCGGGAGGGAATAATGAAAAACTGTTTTTT,-,14,-,TRBV28,TRBJ1-4
CASSPRGQGGYEQYF,TGTGCCAGTAGTCCCAGAGGACAGGGTGGCTACGAGCAGTACTTC,TRBD1,15,-,TRBV19,TRBJ2-7
CASGNGVRGYTF,TGTGCTAGTGGAAACGGGGTGCGTGGCTACACCTTC,-,12,-,TRBV12-5,TRBJ1-2
CASSSTGLAGGHETQYF,TGTGCCAGCAGCTCAACCGGACTAGCGGGGGGCCATGAGACCCAGTACTTC,TRBD2,17,-,TRBV7-2,TRBJ2-5
CAIRLGQANTEAFF,TGTGCCATCAGATTGGGACAGGCGAACACTGAAGCTTTCTTT,TRBD1,14,-,TRBV10-3,TRBJ1-1
CASSFRTSVNEQFF,TGTGCCAGCAGTTTCAGGACTAGCGTCAATGAGCAGTTCTTC,TRBD2,14,few,TRBV27,TRBJ2-1
CASSPMETGADGYTF,TGTGCCAGCTCACCAATGGAGACAGGGGCGGATGGCTACACCTTC,TRBD1,15,once,TRBV18,TRBJ1-2
CASRGTGKSYEQYF,TGTGCCAGCAGGGGGACAGGGAAAAGCTACGAGCAGTACTTC,TRBD1,14,-,TRBV28,TRBJ2-7
CASSLTGVGGNTIYF,TGCGCCAGCAGCTTAACAGGGGTTGGTGGAAACACCATATATTTT,TRBD1,15,once,TRBV5-1,TRBJ1-3
CASSLWGQGFGEAFF,TGTGCCAGCAGTCTATGGGGACAGGGATTCGGTGAAGCTTTCTTT,TRBD1,15,-,TRBV7-3,TRBJ1-1
CATSSLGTGYPRTEAFF,TGTGCCACCAGCAGTTTAGGGACAGGGTACCCGAGGACTGAAGCTTTCTTT,TRBD1,17,once,TRBV15,TRBJ1-1
CASRQTSGRAAGELFF,TGTGCCAGCAGGCAGACTAGCGGGAGGGCCGCCGGGGAGCTGTTTTTT,TRBD2,16,-,TRBV7-9,TRBJ2-2
CASSLPPYGREMGEQFF,TGTGCCAGCAGCTTACCCCCGTATGGGCGGGAGATGGGTGAGCAGTTCTTC,TRBD2,17,-,TRBV7-2,TRBJ2-1
CASSQDGGSRDTQYF,TGTGCCAGCAGCCAAGACGGAGGTTCAAGAGATACGCAGTATTTT,-,15,-,TRBV3-1/TRBV3-2,TRBJ2-3
CASSLQNQPQHF,TGTGCCAGCAGTTTACAGAATCAGCCCCAGCATTTT,-,12,-,TRBV28,TRBJ1-5
CASRRTIDTGELFF,TGTGCCAGCAGGCGGACTATAGACACCGGGGAGCTGTTTTTT,-,14,-,TRBV7-3,TRBJ2-2
CASSQGSGGNTDTQYF,TGCGCCAGCAGCCAGGGTAGCGGGGGGAACACAGATACGCAGTATTTT,TRBD2,16,-,TRBV4-1,TRBJ2-3
CASSLGTSGSYTQYF,TGTGCCAGCAGTCTCGGGACTAGCGGGAGCTATACGCAGTATTTT,TRBD2,15,-,TRBV27,TRBJ2-3
CASRTSGSYYNEQFF,TGTGCCAGCAGGACTAGCGGGAGTTATTACAATGAGCAGTTCTTC,TRBD2,15,-,TRBV6-5,TRBJ2-1
CASTQREHTEAFF,TGTGCCAGCACCCAGAGGGAACACACTGAAGCTTTCTTT,-,13,few,TRBV12-3/TRBV12-4,TRBJ1-1
CASSLVLSQGQPQHF,TGTGCCAGCAGCTTGGTGCTCAGTCAGGGTCAGCCCCAGCATTTT,-,15,few,TRBV7-9,TRBJ1-5
CASSAERNTGEQYF,TGTGCCAGCAGCGCTGAACGAAACACCGGGGAGCAGTACTTC,-,14,-,TRBV5-6,TRBJ2-7
CASIRDRAFGETQYF,TGTGCCAGCATACGGGACAGGGCATTCGGGGAGACCCAGTACTTC,TRBD1,15,-,TRBV6-6,TRBJ2-5
CASSGQGKNTEAFF,TGTGCCAGCAGTGGCCAGGGTAAGAACACTGAAGCTTTCTTT,-,14,once,TRBV2,TRBJ1-1
CASNTDRLPGNTIYF,TGTGCCAGCAATACGGACAGGTTACCTGGAAACACCATATATTTT,TRBD1,15,-,TRBV6-5,TRBJ1-3
CASRPRTSGPYNEQFF,TGTGCCAGCAGACCGAGGACTAGCGGTCCCTACAATGAGCAGTTCTTC,TRBD2,16,once,TRBV13,TRBJ2-1
CASSLEAGYGYTF,TGTGCCAGCAGCTTGGAGGCAGGTTATGGCTACACCTTC,-,13,-,TRBV5-6,TRBJ1-2
CAISTGRKPYEQYF,TGTGCCATCAGCACAGGTAGGAAACCCTACGAGCAGTACTTC,-,14,-,TRBV10-3,TRBJ2-7
CASSILWTGTAYNSPLHF,TGTGCCAGTAGTATTCTTTGGACAGGGACGGCCTATAATTCACCCCTCCACTTT,TRBD1,18,-,TRBV19,TRBJ1-6
CSVEGPASSYEQYF,TGCAGCGTTGAAGGTCCCGCGAGCTCCTACGAGCAGTACTTC,-,14,-,TRBV29-1,TRBJ2-7
CSVEDQGAVSYGYTF,TGCAGCGTTGAAGACCAGGGGGCGGTGAGCTATGGCTACACCTTC,TRBD1,15,once,TRBV29-1,TRBJ1-2
CASSAGQGSYNEQFF,TGTGCCAGCAGCGCGGGACAGGGATCCTACAATGAGCAGTTCTTC,TRBD1,15,-,TRBV11-3,TRBJ2-1
CASSLTSTNEKLFF,TGTGCCAGCAGCTTGACATCAACTAATGAAAAACTGTTTTTT,-,14,-,TRBV13,TRBJ1-4
CASSLTGVTEAFF,TGTGCCAGCAGTTTAACGGGGGTCACTGAAGCTTTCTTT,-,13,-,TRBV28,TRBJ1-1
CASRPRDRGYHGYTF,TGTGCCAGCAGGCCCCGGGACAGGGGGTACCATGGCTACACCTTC,TRBD1,15,-,TRBV6-5,TRBJ1-2
CASSPEAWEKLFF,TGTGCCAGCAGCCCAGAGGCTTGGGAAAAACTGTTTTTT,-,13,-,TRBV7-9,TRBJ1-4
CASSQLSNQPQHF,TGCGCCAGCAGCCAACTTAGCAATCAGCCCCAGCATTTT,-,13,few,TRBV4-1,TRBJ1-5
CASSYGQGASGNTIYF,TGTGCCAGCAGCTACGGACAGGGGGCCTCTGGAAACACCATATATTTT,TRBD1,16,-,TRBV7-8,TRBJ1-3
CASSFGGQGPYEQYF,TGTGCCAGCAGCTTCGGGGGACAGGGGCCCTACGAGCAGTACTTC,TRBD1,15,-,TRBV7-9,TRBJ2-7
CASSNGLAYEQYF,TGTGCCAGCAGCAACGGACTAGCCTACGAGCAGTACTTC,TRBD2,13,few,TRBV5-4,TRBJ2-7
CASTRDFRTDTQYF,TGTGCCAGCACCCGGGACTTCCGGACAGATACGCAGTATTTT,-,14,-,TRBV28,TRBJ2-3
CSVERAGDEQYF,TGCAGCGTTGAGAGGGCAGGGGACGAGCAGTACTTC,-,12,-,TRBV29-1,TRBJ2-7
CASSFKTGLGANVLTF,TGTGCCAGCAGCTTTAAGACAGGGCTGGGGGCCAACGTCCTGACTTTC,TRBD1,16,-,TRBV5-6,TRBJ2-6
CASSQVGVMNSGGANVLTF,TGCGCCAGCAGCCAAGTTGGGGTGATGAATAGCGGGGGGGCCAACGTCCTGACTTTC,TRBD2,19,-,TRBV4-3,TRBJ2-6
CASSEGSGGRSTQYF,TGTGCCAGCAGTGAGGGTAGCGGGGGTCGTAGTACGCAGTATTTT,TRBD2,15,-,TRBV2,TRBJ2-3
CASSLWRGGGADEQFF,TGTGCCAGCAGTTTATGGCGTGGCGGGGGGGCCGACGAGCAGTTCTTC,TRBD2,16,-,TRBV28,TRBJ2-1
CASSDSTSGSGANVLTF,TGTGCCAGCAGTGACTCGACTAGCGGGAGTGGGGCCAACGTCCTGACTTTC,TRBD2,17,-,TRBV6-4,TRBJ2-6
CASSPRGLSYGYTF,TGTGCCAGCAGTCCCAGGGGGCTGAGCTATGGCTACACCTTC,TRBD1,14,-,TRBV28,TRBJ1-2
CSVVGVADGYTF,TGCAGCGTTGTGGGGGTAGCGGATGGCTACACCTTC,-,12,-,TRBV29-1,TRBJ1-2
CASSLTSGGIDTQYF,TGTGCCAGCAGCCTGACTAGCGGGGGAATAGATACGCAGTATTTT,TRBD2,15,-,TRBV5-6,TRBJ2-3
CASSPDNDLRSPLHF,TGTGCCAGCAGCCCAGACAACGACCTCAGATCACCCCTCCACTTT,-,15,-,TRBV9,TRBJ1-6
CASSFGYEQYF,TGTGCCAGCAGTTTCGGGTACGAGCAGTACTTC,-,11,-,TRBV27,TRBJ2-7
CAISDPPGDPYNEQFF,TGTGCCATCAGCGACCCGCCGGGAGATCCCTACAATGAGCAGTTCTTC,-,16,once,TRBV10-3,TRBJ2-1
CASSTPDPTGGYDTGELFF,TGTGCCAGCAGCACGCCCGACCCTACGGGGGGGTATGATACCGGGGAGCTGTTTTTT,TRBD2,19,-,TRBV6-2/TRBV6-3,TRBJ2-2
CASSQISILTTNEQFF,TGCGCCAGCAGCCAGATCAGTATATTGACTACCAATGAGCAGTTCTTC,-,16,-,TRBV4-1,TRBJ2-1
CASSPRQGAWTEAFF,TGTGCCAGCAGTCCCCGGCAGGGGGCATGGACTGAAGCTTTCTTT,TRBD1,15,-,TRBV28,TRBJ1-1